The 7 T cell receptor beta chains in this list originate from one sample, sequenced in a study of OX40 agonist ivuxolimab in advanced cancers. This table comes from immunoSEQ multiplex PCR, and its TCRdb copy is limited to in-frame clones, with some not included. The sample consists of approximately 77,000 clones, roughly 92% of them appearing once. The material sequenced was CD4+ or CD8+ T cells sorted from blood, taken in a trial of the OX40 agonist ivuxolimab. These receptors originate from an adult with an advanced solid tumor such as melanoma, head and neck, liver or kidney cancer.

This chain uses TRBV7-3 with TRBJ2-2, with 9 bases identical to TRBD1. Germline CDR1 SGHTA, CDR2 FQGTGA. V was clipped by 7 bases and J by 3 bases; unmatched bases: 6. This CDR3 comprises 15 residues. For the CDR3, the DNA is TGTGCCAGCAAGCCCGGGACAGGGTACACCGGGGAGCTGTTTTTT. This codes for CASKPGTGYTGELFF.

This clone was seen more than once but under ten times. The genes are TRBV6-5 and TRBJ2-7, with 7 positions matching TRBD2. V gave up 9 bases and J gave up 3 bases; unmatched junction bases: 8. This CDR3 region has 13 residues. In germline, CDR1 is MNHEY, CDR2 SVGAGI. DNA of the CDR3: TGTGCCAGTTGGACTAGGAAAGACTACGAGCAGTACTTC. It specifies CASWTRKDYEQYF.

A note on this clone: At one boundary the junction diverges from the germline segment, which might be a read error. The DNA of the CDR3 is TGTGCCAGCAGCTCTATACCGGGACAGAACTCCGGGGAGCTGTTTTTT. This translates into CASSSIPGQNSGELFF. The genes are TRBV5-8 and TRBJ2-2, with TRBD1 identical over 7 bases. CDR1 and CDR2 (germline): SGHTS, YDEGEE. The CDR3 covers 16 residues.

The chain combines TRBV19 with TRBJ1-5; 8 bases agree with TRBD1. V lost 5 bases to trimming and J lost 2 bases; unmatched junction nucleotides: 5. The CDR3 length is 15 residues. Germline values: CDR1 LNHDA, CDR2 SQIVND (reference sequence). CDR3: CASSRTGWGNQPQHF. CDR3 nucleotide sequence: TGTGCCAGTAGTCGGACAGGGTGGGGCAATCAGCCCCAGCATTTT.

The rearrangement uses TRBV5-1 and TRBJ2-1; TRBD2 matches at 8 bases. Germline V gene sequence: CDR1 SGHRS, CDR2 YFSETQ. Unmatched junction bases numbered 7, after V lost 0 bases and J lost 8 bases. This CDR3 has 15 residues. DNA for the CDR3: TGCGCCAGCAGCTTGGATTCGGGAGGGCGGGATGAGCAGTTCTTC. Translating it yields CASSLDSGGRDEQFF.

The gene calls are TRBV7-2 and TRBJ2-1; D is unclear. The CDR3 runs 12 residues. Trimming removed 6 bases at V and 4 bases at J, with 7 bases between. CDR1 and CDR2 (germline): SGHTA, FQGNSA. The CDR3 DNA reads as TGTGCCAGCAGTATAGGGTACAATGAGCAGTTCTTC. Its translation: CASSIGYNEQFF. Full variable domain (rest looked up from reference TRBV7-2 and TRBJ2-1): GAGVSQSPSNKVTEKGKDVELRCDPISGHTALYWYRQSLGQGLEFLIYFQGNSAPDKSGLPSDRFSAERTGGSVSTLTIQRTQQEDSAVYLCASSIGYNEQFFGPGTRLTVL.

The chain uses TRBV7-9 and TRBJ1-1; 7 bases fit TRBD1. CDR3 size: 16 residues. The ends lost 5 bases at V and 3 bases at J; junction bases unmatched: 12. Per the germline V gene, CDR1 is SEHNR and CDR2 is FQNEAQ (reference sequence). CDR3 in amino acids: CASSLLGGASDTEAFF. The CDR3 DNA reads as TGTGCCAGCAGCCTCCTAGGGGGCGCGTCGGACACTGAAGCTTTCTTT. The full variable domain, its missing parts supplied by reference TRBV7-9 and TRBJ1-1, is DTGVSQNPRHKITKRGQNVTFRCDPISEHNRLYWYRQTLGQGPEFLTYFQNEAQLEKSRLLSDRFSAERPKGSFSTLEIQRTEQGDSAMYLCASSLLGGASDTEAFFGQGTRLTVV.